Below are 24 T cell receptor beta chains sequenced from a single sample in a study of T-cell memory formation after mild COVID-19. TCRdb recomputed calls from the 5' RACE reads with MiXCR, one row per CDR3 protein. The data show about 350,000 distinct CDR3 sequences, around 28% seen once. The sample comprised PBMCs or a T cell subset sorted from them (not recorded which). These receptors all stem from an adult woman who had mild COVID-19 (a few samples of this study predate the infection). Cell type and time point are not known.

In DNA form, the CDR3 reads TGTGCCAGCAGTGAAGGGACTAGACTTTTTGATACGCAGTATTTT. Translated: CASSEGTRLFDTQYF. The chain links TRBV12-3 or TRBV12-4 to TRBJ2-3; 8 bases match TRBD2. The CDR3 length is 15 residues. With V trimmed by 5 bases and J by 6 bases, 10 bases remained unmatched.

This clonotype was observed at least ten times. CDR3 protein: CASSRGALETQYF. The DNA of the CDR3 is TGTGCCAGCAGCCGCGGGGCTTTGGAGACCCAGTACTTC. The chain uses TRBV7-3 and TRBJ2-5; maybe TRBD2 (6 bases). The V and J ends lost 5 bases and 5 bases respectively, with 12 bases between them. This CDR3 comprises 13 residues. CDR1 SGHTA and CDR2 FQGTGA come from the germline V gene.

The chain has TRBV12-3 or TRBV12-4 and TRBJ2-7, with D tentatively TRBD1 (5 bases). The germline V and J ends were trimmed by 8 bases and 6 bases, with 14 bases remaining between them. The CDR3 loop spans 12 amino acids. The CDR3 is CASGRVQGEQYF. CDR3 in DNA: TGTGCCAGCGGCAGGGTCCAGGGCGAGCAGTACTTC.

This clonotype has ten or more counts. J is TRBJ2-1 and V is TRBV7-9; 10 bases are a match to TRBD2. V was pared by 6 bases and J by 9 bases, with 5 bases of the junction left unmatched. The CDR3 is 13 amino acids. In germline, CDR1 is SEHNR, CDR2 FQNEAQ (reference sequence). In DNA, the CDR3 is TGTGCCAGCAGGCAGCGGGGGGGAAGTGAGCAGTTCTTC. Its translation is CASRQRGGSEQFF.

This CDR3 is CASSSGEYYGYTF. The CDR3 bases are TGCGCCAGCAGTTCAGGGGAGTACTATGGCTACACCTTC. The chain employs TRBV5-1 and TRBJ1-2, with a weak D call TRBD1 (6 bases). The CDR3 contains 13 residues. The germline V gene encodes CDR1 SGHRS and CDR2 YFSETQ. Trimming stripped 5 bases from V and 3 bases from J, with 11 bases between.

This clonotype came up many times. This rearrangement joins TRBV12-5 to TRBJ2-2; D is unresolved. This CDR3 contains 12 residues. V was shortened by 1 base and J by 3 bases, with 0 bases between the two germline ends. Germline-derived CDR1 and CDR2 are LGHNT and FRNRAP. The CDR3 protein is CASGLDTGELFF. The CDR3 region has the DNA TGTGCTAGTGGTTTGGACACCGGGGAGCTGTTTTTT.

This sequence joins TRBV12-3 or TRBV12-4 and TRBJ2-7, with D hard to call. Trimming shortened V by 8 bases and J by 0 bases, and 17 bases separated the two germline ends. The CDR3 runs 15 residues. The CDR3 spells CASRVETAPSYEQYF. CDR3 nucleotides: TGTGCCAGCCGTGTCGAGACGGCCCCCTCCTACGAGCAGTACTTC.

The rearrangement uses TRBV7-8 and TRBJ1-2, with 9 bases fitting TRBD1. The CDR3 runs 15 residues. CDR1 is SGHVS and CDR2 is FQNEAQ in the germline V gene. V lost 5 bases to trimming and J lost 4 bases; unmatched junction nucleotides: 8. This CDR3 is CASSPGTGPGYGYTF. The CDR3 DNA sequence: TGTGCCAGCAGCCCCGGGACAGGGCCGGGCTATGGCTACACCTTC.

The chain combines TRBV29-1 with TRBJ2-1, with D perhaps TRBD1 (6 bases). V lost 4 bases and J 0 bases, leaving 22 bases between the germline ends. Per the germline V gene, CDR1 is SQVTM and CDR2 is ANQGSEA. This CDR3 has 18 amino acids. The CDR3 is CSVGAPPGRGYSYNEQFF. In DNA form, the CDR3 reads TGCAGCGTTGGGGCTCCACCGGGCAGGGGTTACTCCTACAATGAGCAGTTCTTC.

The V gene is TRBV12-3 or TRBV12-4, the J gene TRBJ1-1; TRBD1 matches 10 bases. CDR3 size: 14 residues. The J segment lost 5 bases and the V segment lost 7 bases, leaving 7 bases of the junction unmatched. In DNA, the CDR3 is TGTGCCAGCATCCCGGGACAGGGGTATACTGAAGCTTTCTTT. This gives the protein CASIPGQGYTEAFF.

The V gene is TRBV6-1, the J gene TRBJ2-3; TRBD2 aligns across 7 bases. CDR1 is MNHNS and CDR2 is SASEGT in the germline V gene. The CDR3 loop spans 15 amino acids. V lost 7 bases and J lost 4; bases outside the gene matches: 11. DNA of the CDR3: TGTGCCAGCATTCTGGAAGGCGGGAGCTCAGATACGCAGTATTTT. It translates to CASILEGGSSDTQYF.

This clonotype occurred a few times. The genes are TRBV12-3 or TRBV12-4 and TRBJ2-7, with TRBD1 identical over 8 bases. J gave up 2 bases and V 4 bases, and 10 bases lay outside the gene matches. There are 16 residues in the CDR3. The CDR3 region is CASSSFHSGGAYEQYF. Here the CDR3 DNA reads TGTGCCAGCAGTTCATTTCACTCAGGGGGCGCCTACGAGCAGTACTTC.

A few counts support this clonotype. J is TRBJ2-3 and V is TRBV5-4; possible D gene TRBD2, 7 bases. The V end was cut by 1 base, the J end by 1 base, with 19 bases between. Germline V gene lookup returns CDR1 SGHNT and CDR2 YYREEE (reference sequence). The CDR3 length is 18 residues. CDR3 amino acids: CASSLRAGALGGTDTQYF. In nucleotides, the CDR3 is TGTGCCAGCAGCTTGAGGGCGGGGGCCCTCGGAGGCACAGATACGCAGTATTTT.

The CDR3 nucleotides are TGCAGTGCTAGAGTGTCCAGGGGGCTTAGTGAAAAACTGTTTTTT. This codes for CSARVSRGLSEKLFF. The gene calls are TRBV20-1 and TRBJ1-4; 8 positions agree with TRBD1. The CDR3 runs 15 residues. V gave up 1 base and J gave up 7 bases; unmatched junction bases: 8. CDR1 and CDR2 (germline): DFQATT, SNEGSKA (reference sequence).

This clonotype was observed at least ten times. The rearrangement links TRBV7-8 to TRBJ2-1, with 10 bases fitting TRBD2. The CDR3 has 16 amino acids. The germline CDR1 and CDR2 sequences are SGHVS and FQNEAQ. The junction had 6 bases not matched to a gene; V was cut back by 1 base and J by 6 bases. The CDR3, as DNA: TGTGCCAGCAGCTTAGGGCTAGCGGGAGTGGGCAATGAGCAGTTCTTC. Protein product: CASSLGLAGVGNEQFF.

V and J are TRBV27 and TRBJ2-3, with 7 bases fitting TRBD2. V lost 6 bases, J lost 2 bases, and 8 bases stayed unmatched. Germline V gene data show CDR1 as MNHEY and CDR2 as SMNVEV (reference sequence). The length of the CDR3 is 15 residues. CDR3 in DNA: TGTGCCAGCAGCCCGTACGGGAGGACCACAGATACGCAGTATTTT. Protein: CASSPYGRTTDTQYF.

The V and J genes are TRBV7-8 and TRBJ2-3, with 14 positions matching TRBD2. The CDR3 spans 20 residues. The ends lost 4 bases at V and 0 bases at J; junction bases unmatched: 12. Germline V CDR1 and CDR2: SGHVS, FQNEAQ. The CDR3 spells CASSSLGTSGRRGSTDTQYF. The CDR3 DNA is TGTGCCAGCAGCTCCCTCGGGACTAGCGGGAGACGGGGGAGCACAGATACGCAGTATTTT. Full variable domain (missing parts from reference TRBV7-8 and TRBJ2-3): GAGVSQSPRYKVAKRGQDVALRCDPISGHVSLFWYQQALGQGPEFLTYFQNEAQLDKSGLPSDRFFAERPEGSVSTLKIQRTQQEDSAVYLCASSSLGTSGRRGSTDTQYFGPGTRLTVL.

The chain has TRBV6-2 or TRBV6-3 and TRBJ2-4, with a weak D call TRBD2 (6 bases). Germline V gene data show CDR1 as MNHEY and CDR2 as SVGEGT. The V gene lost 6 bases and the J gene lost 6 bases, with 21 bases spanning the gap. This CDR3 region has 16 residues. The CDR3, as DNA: TGTGCCAGCAGCTCCCCGGGGCTAGCGCAAGGAAACATTCAGTACTTC. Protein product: CASSSPGLAQGNIQYF.

The CDR3 sequence: CASSSWGGLSSGANVLTF. CDR3 DNA sequence: TGTGCCAGCAGCTCGTGGGGAGGTTTGAGCTCTGGGGCCAACGTCCTGACTTTC. The V call is TRBV5-6, the J call TRBJ2-6; possibly TRBD2 for D (6 bases). The V gene's germline CDR1 is SGHDT and CDR2 YYEEEE. Trimming stripped 3 bases from V and 0 bases from J, with 16 bases between. The CDR3 extends over 18 amino acids.

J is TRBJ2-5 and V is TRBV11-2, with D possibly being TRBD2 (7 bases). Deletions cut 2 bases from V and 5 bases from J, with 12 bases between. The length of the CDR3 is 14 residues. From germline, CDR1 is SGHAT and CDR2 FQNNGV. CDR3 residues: CASSLRGGGETQYF. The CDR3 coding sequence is TGTGCCAGCAGCTTACGTGGGGGGGGCGAGACCCAGTACTTC.

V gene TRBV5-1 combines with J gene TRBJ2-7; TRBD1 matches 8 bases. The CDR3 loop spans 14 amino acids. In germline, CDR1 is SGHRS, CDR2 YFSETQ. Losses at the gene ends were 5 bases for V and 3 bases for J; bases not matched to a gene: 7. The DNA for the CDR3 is TGCGCCAGCAGGGAGACAGGGGTACTCTACGAGCAGTACTTC. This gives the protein CASRETGVLYEQYF.

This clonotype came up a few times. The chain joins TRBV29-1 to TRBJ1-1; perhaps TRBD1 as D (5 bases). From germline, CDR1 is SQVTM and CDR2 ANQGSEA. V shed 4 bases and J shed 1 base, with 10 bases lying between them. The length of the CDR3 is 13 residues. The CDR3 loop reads CSVVRQGNTEAFF. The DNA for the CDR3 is TGCAGCGTTGTGAGGCAGGGGAACACTGAAGCTTTCTTT.

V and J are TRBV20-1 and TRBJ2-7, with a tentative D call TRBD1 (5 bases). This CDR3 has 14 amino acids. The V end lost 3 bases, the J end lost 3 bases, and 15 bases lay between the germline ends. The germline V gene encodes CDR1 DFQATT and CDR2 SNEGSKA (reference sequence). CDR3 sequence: CSARGQGPLYEQYF. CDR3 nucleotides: TGCAGTGCTAGGGGGCAGGGCCCTCTCTACGAGCAGTACTTC.

The CDR3 DNA follows: TGTGCCAGCAGCAAAGCTCCGGGACAGGGGATCACCGGGGAGCTGTTTTTT. Amino acids: CASSKAPGQGITGELFF. The chain recombines TRBV7-3 with TRBJ2-2; 10 nucleotides align to TRBD1. CDR3 length: 17 residues. The germline V gene encodes CDR1 SGHTA and CDR2 FQGTGA. V lost 5 bases and J lost 4; bases outside the gene matches: 10. Variable domain in full (rest from reference TRBV7-3 and TRBJ2-2): GAGVSQTPSNKVTEKGKYVELRCDPISGHTALYWYRQSLGQGPEFLIYFQGTGAADDSGLPNDRFFAVRPEGSVSTLKIQRTERGDSAVYLCASSKAPGQGITGELFFGEGSRLTVL.